Following are 9 T cell receptor beta chains from one sample sequenced in a study of CD8 T cells in Susac syndrome. About 0.5 to 1 ug RNA was reverse transcribed with random hexamers. One entry per CDR3 protein, called by TCRdb with MiXCR from the immunoSEQ multiplex PCR reads. The data show around 200,000 distinct CDR3 sequences, under 97% seen once. Sample: CD4+ T cells from PBMCs. Source of these receptors: a human donor with multiple sclerosis.

V is TRBV3-1 and J is TRBJ2-5; D tentatively reads TRBD1 or TRBD2 (5 bases each). Trimming took off 0 bases at V and 4 bases at J, with 9 bases between the two ends. CDR1 LGHDT and CDR2 YNNKEL come from the germline V gene (reference sequence). The CDR3 totals 14 residues. DNA of the CDR3: TGTGCCAGCAGCCAAGAGGGGGTGTCAGAGACCCAGTACTTC. Translation: CASSQEGVSETQYF.

The rearrangement links TRBV20-1 to TRBJ1-4; D possibly corresponds to TRBD1 (6 bases). Germline CDR1 and CDR2: DFQATT and SNEGSKA (reference sequence). Trimming removed 3 bases from V and 6 bases from J, with 8 bases in between. CDR3 size: 12 residues. CDR3 sequence: CSASKGDEKLFF. Written as DNA, the CDR3 is TGCAGTGCTAGTAAGGGGGATGAAAAACTGTTTTTT.

In DNA, the CDR3 is TGTGCCACCAGCAGAGATCTGGGACCCAACACCGGGGAGCTGTTTTTT. Its protein product is CATSRDLGPNTGELFF. V and J are TRBV15 and TRBJ2-2, with D possibly being TRBD1 or TRBD2 (5 bases each). This CDR3 region has 16 residues. Per germline, CDR1 LNHNV and CDR2 YYDKDF (reference sequence). The ends were cut back, 0 bases at V and 2 bases at J, with 10 bases in the middle.

In its sample, this clonotype was seen once. The rearrangement joins TRBV20-1 to TRBJ2-1; 11 bases line up with TRBD2. This CDR3 comprises 14 residues. Trimming at V came to 6 bases and at J to 8 bases, leaving 9 bases not matched to a gene. Germline values: CDR1 DFQATT, CDR2 SNEGSKA (reference sequence). The CDR3 is CSAIAGGLWDEQFF. The CDR3 nucleotides read TGCAGTGCGATAGCGGGGGGGCTCTGGGATGAGCAGTTCTTC.

V usage is TRBV15 and J usage is TRBJ1-2; D unresolved. CDR3 length equals 16 residues. Germline V CDR1 and CDR2: LNHNV, YYDKDF (reference sequence). V was shortened by 0 bases and J by 4 bases, with 15 bases between the two germline ends. The CDR3 spells CATSRERSSPFYGYTF. For the CDR3, the DNA is TGTGCCACCAGCAGAGAGAGAAGTTCTCCCTTCTATGGCTACACCTTC.

A single count supports this clonotype. The chain is built from TRBV24-1 and TRBJ2-1; TRBD2 agrees at 7 bases. This CDR3 has 14 amino acids. V was pared by 12 bases and J by 8 bases, with 15 bases of the junction left unmatched. The germline V gene has CDR1 KGHDR and CDR2 SFDVKD. Here the CDR3 reads CASSGGPAWDEQFF. In DNA, the CDR3 is TGTGCCTCCTCGGGGGGACCCGCGTGGGATGAGCAGTTCTTC.

CDR3 in amino acids: CASSKYSWDRTIYEQYF. CDR3 in DNA: TGTGCCAGCAGCAAATATTCCTGGGACAGGACCATCTACGAGCAGTACTTC. The chain links TRBV12-3 or TRBV12-4 to TRBJ2-7; 8 bases fit TRBD1. The CDR3 has 17 amino acids. V shed 6 bases and J 3 bases; nucleotides not matched to a gene: 16.

This clonotype was seen more than once but under ten times. The chain joins TRBV30 to TRBJ1-5; D is unresolved. V lost 0 bases and J 2 bases, leaving 11 bases between the germline ends. The CDR3 totals 15 residues. Germline V lookup: CDR1 GTSNPN, CDR2 SVGIG (reference sequence). This CDR3 reads CAWSVSGRRNQPQHF. CDR3 nucleotide sequence: TGTGCCTGGAGTGTTTCCGGACGGCGCAATCAGCCCCAGCATTTT.

The CDR3 protein is CSVADGDEQYF. CDR3 nucleotide sequence: TGCAGCGTTGCGGACGGCGACGAGCAGTACTTC. The chain recombines TRBV29-1 with TRBJ2-7; D gene unclear. This CDR3 contains 11 residues. The V end lost 4 bases, the J end lost 5 bases, and 9 bases lay between the germline ends. The germline V gene has CDR1 SQVTM and CDR2 ANQGSEA.